The 8 T cell receptor beta chains reported below all come from one sample, sequenced in a study of response to subunit inactivated influenza vaccine. In TCRdb, the RT-PCR reads were re-called with MiXCR into one record per CDR3 protein. The repertoire holds around 200,000 distinct CDR3 sequences, 9.5% to 15% seen once, with approximately 30% in the top ten. The data were also submitted as part of a second study, on T cells expressing NK-cell markers. This second report adds: What made the TCR beta cDNA was 5'RACE template switching with UMIs.

The specimen comprised CD8+ T cells sorted from PBMCs, sampled less than 13 days after vaccination. These receptor sequences come from a man in his fifties who received an inactivated influenza vaccine.

The V and J genes are TRBV7-3 and TRBJ2-7; tentatively, D is TRBD1 (5 bases). The CDR3 is 14 residues long. Looked up from germline, CDR1 is SGHTA and CDR2 is FQGTGA. Trimming took off 5 bases at V and 7 bases at J, with 18 bases between the two ends. This CDR3 is CASSPGPPFEEQYF. The CDR3, as DNA: TGTGCCAGCAGCCCAGGGCCGCCCTTTGAAGAGCAGTACTTC.

In nucleotides, the CDR3 is TGCAGTGCTAGAGATGGCTACGAGCAGTACTTC. Its protein product is CSARDGYEQYF. The V call is TRBV20-1, the J call TRBJ2-7; D is uncertain. This CDR3 has 11 amino acids. The germline V gene has CDR1 DFQATT and CDR2 SNEGSKA (reference sequence). The V gene lost 0 bases and the J gene lost 3 bases, with 3 bases spanning the gap.

This clonotype appeared a few times. CDR3 bases: TGCAGTGCTAGCGCCGGGATTCTCTACGAGCAGTACTTC. It encodes CSASAGILYEQYF. The gene calls are TRBV20-1 and TRBJ2-7, with D maybe TRBD2 (5 bases). V lost 3 bases, J lost 3 bases, and 12 bases lay in between. Germline V gene lookup returns CDR1 DFQATT and CDR2 SNEGSKA (reference sequence). The CDR3 sequence is 13 residues long.

The genes are TRBV10-2 and TRBJ2-7; D possibly uses TRBD1 or TRBD2 (5 bases each). Germline-derived CDR1 and CDR2 are WSHSY and SAAADI. V lost 7 bases, J lost 2 bases, and 18 bases lay in between. The CDR3 sequence is 15 residues long. The CDR3 bases are TGCGCCAGCAACCGGGACCCCAAGGGTGCCTACGAGCAGTACTTC. Protein sequence: CASNRDPKGAYEQYF.

This clonotype showed up just a few times. The CDR3 here is CASSPTLLYEQYF. The CDR3 nucleotides are TGTGCCAGCAGCCCAACTCTCCTCTACGAGCAGTACTTC. The chain has TRBV7-8 and TRBJ2-7; D is unclear. The CDR3 covers 13 residues. Germline V CDR1 and CDR2: SGHVS, FQNEAQ. Trimming took off 5 bases at V and 3 bases at J, with 11 bases between the two ends.

This clonotype was seen a handful of times. CDR3 sequence (DNA): TGCAGCGTGTTGCCGGGACAGGGGGCTGTTGGCTACACCTTC. It yields the protein CSVLPGQGAVGYTF. The V call is TRBV29-1, the J call TRBJ1-2, with 12 bases lining up with TRBD1. V shed 6 bases and J 7 bases; nucleotides not matched to a gene: 9. Per the germline V gene, CDR1 is SQVTM and CDR2 is ANQGSEA. The CDR3 runs to 14 residues.

The J gene is TRBJ1-4, the V gene TRBV25-1, with D perhaps TRBD1 (5 bases). Germline assignment: CDR1 MGHDK and CDR2 SYGVNS. V was pared by 1 base and J by 6 bases, with 18 bases between. The CDR3 runs 17 residues. Written as DNA, the CDR3 is TGTGCCAGCAGTGAATTCTACAGGAACAGAGGCGATGAAAAACTGTTTTTT. This gives the protein CASSEFYRNRGDEKLFF.

This clonotype was counted many times. This sequence joins TRBV2 and TRBJ2-5; 10 bases are shared with TRBD2. CDR1 and CDR2 (germline): SNHLY, FYNNEI. This CDR3 has 16 residues. V gave up 3 bases and J gave up 4 bases; unmatched junction bases: 8. CDR3 protein: CASSDPSGGWGETQYF. DNA of the CDR3: TGTGCCAGCAGTGATCCTAGCGGGGGTTGGGGAGAGACCCAGTACTTC.